Below are 31 T cell receptor beta chains sequenced from a single sample in a study of multiple sclerosis patients with progressive multifocal leukoencephalopathy. Generated by immunoSEQ multiplex PCR, the TCRdb table keeps only in-frame clones and is missing some. Of roughly 28,000 clones in the sample, approximately 85% were seen once. The time point: time of PML onset. Sequencing was performed on PBMCs, taken from a patient treated with natalizumab. The receptor source for this set is a woman aged 30 to 39 with progressive multifocal leukoencephalopathy.

This sequence joins TRBV15 and TRBJ1-2; D might be TRBD1 (5 bases). There are 13 residues in the CDR3. Trimming removed 6 bases from V and 4 bases from J, with 12 bases in between. Germline V gene data show CDR1 as LNHNV and CDR2 as YYDKDF (reference sequence). Here the CDR3 reads CATSQGISYGYTF. DNA for the CDR3: TGTGCCACCAGTCAGGGTATTTCCTATGGCTACACCTTC.

This clone is medium-sized in the sample. This chain connects TRBV6-1 to TRBJ1-1; D is undetermined. The V gene's germline CDR1 is MNHNS and CDR2 SASEGT. V was trimmed by 2 bases and J by 1 base, leaving 11 bases between them. The CDR3 has 15 amino acids. CDR3 sequence reads: CASSETASGNTEAFF. In nucleotides, the CDR3 is TGTGCCAGCAGTGAAACCGCGTCAGGGAACACTGAAGCTTTCTTT.

This clone was detected a few times. V usage is TRBV30 and J usage is TRBJ1-2; 10 nucleotides match TRBD1. CDR3 length: 15 residues. Per the germline V gene, CDR1 is GTSNPN and CDR2 is SVGIG (reference sequence). The J segment lost 0 bases and the V segment lost 4 bases, leaving 5 bases of the junction unmatched. The CDR3 nucleotides read TGTGCCTGGAAAAGGGACAGGGGAACTAACTATGGCTACACCTTC. It codes for CAWKRDRGTNYGYTF.

The rearrangement uses TRBV11-2 and TRBJ1-1, with 8 bases identical to TRBD1. With V trimmed by 6 bases and J by 0 bases, 3 bases remained unmatched. The CDR3 is 14 residues long. From germline, CDR1 is SGHAT and CDR2 FQNNGV. The CDR3 bases are TGTGCCAGCAGTTGGGACAGGTTGAACACTGAAGCTTTCTTT. It yields the protein CASSWDRLNTEAFF.

The CDR3 nucleotides read TGTGCCAGCAGATACGGGACAGGACAAGAGACCCAGTACTTC. It encodes CASRYGTGQETQYF. The chain combines TRBV5-4 with TRBJ2-5; 8 bases agree with TRBD1. Losses at the gene ends were 5 bases for V and 2 bases for J; bases not matched to a gene: 5. Germline V lookup: CDR1 SGHNT, CDR2 YYREEE (reference sequence). The CDR3 totals 14 residues.

The gene calls are TRBV21-1 and TRBJ2-7; no DNA check was done on the table's D call, TRBD1. TRBV21-1 is a pseudogene locus. The CDR3 length is 14 residues. CDR3 in DNA: TGTGCCAGCAGCAAACAAGGGGTTTCCTACGAGCAGTACTTC. Its protein product is CASSKQGVSYEQYF.

The CDR3 region is CASSLAGSYNEQFF. CDR3 bases: TGTGCCAGCAGCTTAGCGGGGTCTTACAATGAGCAGTTCTTC. This rearrangement joins TRBV7-9 to TRBJ2-1, with D uncertain. Germline CDR1 reads SEHNR; CDR2 reads FQNEAQ (reference sequence). V dropped 0 bases and J dropped 4 bases, with 7 bases sitting between them. The CDR3 runs 14 residues.

The rearrangement uses TRBV7-9 and TRBJ2-7, with TRBD2 identical over 7 bases. The germline V gene encodes CDR1 SEHNR and CDR2 FQNEAQ (reference sequence). The CDR3 spans 18 residues. Trimming cost V 4 bases and J 0 bases; bases outside gene matches: 15. The CDR3 reads CASSSFPWERDSSYEQYF. The CDR3 DNA sequence: TGTGCCAGCAGCTCCTTCCCCTGGGAGCGGGATAGCTCCTACGAGCAGTACTTC.

Only one count was recorded for this clone. This chain uses TRBV5-6 with TRBJ2-7; no definite D call. V lost 0 bases and J lost 7, with 11 bases in between. Germline CDR1 and CDR2: SGHDT and YYEEEE. The CDR3 has 13 amino acids. CDR3 in amino acids: CASSLDAAREQYF. The CDR3 DNA follows: TGTGCCAGCAGCTTGGATGCGGCGCGAGAGCAGTACTTC.

The genes are TRBV5-1 and TRBJ2-3, with D perhaps TRBD1 (6 bases). Germline V gives CDR1 SGHRS, CDR2 YFSETQ. The CDR3 extends over 14 amino acids. Trimming shortened V by 4 bases and J by 6 bases, and 15 bases separated the two germline ends. Here the CDR3 DNA reads TGCGCCAGCAGCGTACCCCAGGGGTCGGATACGCAGTATTTT. Translated: CASSVPQGSDTQYF.

This chain connects TRBV29-1 to TRBJ2-5, with 9 bases aligning to TRBD1. The CDR3 sequence is 12 residues long. Unmatched junction bases numbered 2, after V lost 6 bases and J lost 3 bases. In germline, CDR1 is SQVTM, CDR2 ANQGSEA. CDR3 amino acids: CSVRTGEETQYF. CDR3 DNA sequence: TGCAGCGTACGGACAGGGGAAGAGACCCAGTACTTC.

J is TRBJ2-3 and V is TRBV5-1, with D perhaps TRBD1 (5 bases). V was cut by 1 base and J by 6 bases, with 12 bases left in between. Per the germline V gene, CDR1 is SGHRS and CDR2 is YFSETQ. The CDR3 runs to 14 residues. CDR3 amino acids: CASSLKTGHDTQYF. Written as DNA, the CDR3 is TGCGCCAGCAGCTTGAAAACAGGACATGATACGCAGTATTTT.

This chain uses TRBV16 with TRBJ1-2, with no clear D. The CDR3 sequence is 12 residues long. Trimming took 0 bases from V and 8 from J, leaving 7 bases between them. The V gene's germline CDR1 is KGHSY and CDR2 FQNENV. Here the CDR3 DNA reads TGTGCCAGCAGCCAATCCCGGGTCGGCTACACCTTC. Protein product: CASSQSRVGYTF.

This clone was seen a single time. CDR3 sequence reads: CASRRGVSTDTQYF. In DNA form, the CDR3 reads TGTGCCAGCCGCCGGGGGGTAAGCACAGATACGCAGTATTTT. The chain uses TRBV6-1 and TRBJ2-3; 7 bases fit TRBD2. In germline, CDR1 is MNHNS, CDR2 SASEGT. The V segment lost 8 bases and the J segment 0 bases; nucleotides outside the gene matches: 5. This CDR3 spans 14 amino acids.

This clone is a singleton in its sample. The V and J genes are TRBV7-2 and TRBJ2-7, with D perhaps being TRBD1 or TRBD2 (6 bases each). Germline CDR1 reads SGHTA; CDR2 reads FQGNSA. This CDR3 has 13 residues. V lost 3 bases and J 2 bases, leaving 8 bases between the germline ends. The CDR3 is CASSLGGPYEQYF. DNA of the CDR3: TGTGCCAGCAGCTTGGGGGGCCCCTACGAGCAGTACTTC. The full variable domain, with the rest looked up from reference TRBV7-2 and TRBJ2-7, is GAGVSQSPSNKVTEKGKDVELRCDPISGHTALYWYRQSLGQGLEFLIYFQGNSAPDKSGLPSDRFSAERTGGSVSTLTIQRTQQEDSAVYLCASSLGGPYEQYFGPGTRLTVT.

As DNA, the CDR3 is TGTGCCAGCAGTAGACAGGGCTCCTACAATGAGCAGTTCTTC. This codes for CASSRQGSYNEQFF. The rearrangement joins TRBV6-6 to TRBJ2-1, with TRBD1 identical over 7 bases. CDR3 size: 14 residues. Germline CDR1 is MNHNY and CDR2 is SVGAGI (reference sequence). Trimming at V came to 5 bases and at J to 0 bases, leaving 1 base not matched to a gene.

The chain recombines TRBV5-6 with TRBJ2-5; no clear D. V was clipped by 2 bases and J by 5 bases, with 10 bases between them. The CDR3 is 13 residues long. Germline V gene sequence: CDR1 SGHDT, CDR2 YYEEEE. The CDR3: CASSLGAEETQYF. CDR3 nucleotides: TGTGCCAGCAGCTTAGGTGCGGAGGAGACCCAGTACTTC.

The chain joins TRBV18 to TRBJ2-7; D remains unclear. Germline V gene lookup returns CDR1 KGHSH and CDR2 LQKENI. Trimming took off 4 bases at V and 2 bases at J, with 9 bases between the two ends. The CDR3 extends over 13 amino acids. Written as DNA, the CDR3 is TGTGCCAGCTCACGGGTCCAGGCCTACGAGCAGTACTTC. Translated, it gives CASSRVQAYEQYF. The whole variable domain, remainder taken from reference TRBV18 and TRBJ2-7, is NAGVMQNPRHLVRRRGQEARLRCSPMKGHSHVYWYRQLPEEGLKFMVYLQKENIIDESGMPKERFSAEFPKEGPSILRIQQVVRGDSAAYFCASSRVQAYEQYFGPGTRLTVT.

The chain employs TRBV5-1 and TRBJ2-7; 8 nucleotides match TRBD2. The J segment lost 0 bases and the V segment lost 1 base, leaving 6 bases of the junction unmatched. The CDR3 length is 16 residues. Germline assignment: CDR1 SGHRS and CDR2 YFSETQ. The CDR3 nucleotides read TGCGCCAGCAGCTTGTATGGTCGGGAGGGCTCCTACGAGCAGTACTTC. Its translation: CASSLYGREGSYEQYF.

The V gene is TRBV28, the J gene TRBJ2-7; 8 nucleotides align to TRBD1. Germline CDR1 reads MDHEN; CDR2 reads SYDVKM. With V trimmed by 6 bases and J by 2 bases, 9 bases remained unmatched. CDR3 size: 15 residues. For the CDR3, the DNA is TGTGCCAGCAGACCAACGGGACAGGAAACCTACGAGCAGTACTTC. This encodes CASRPTGQETYEQYF.

The V call is TRBV29-1, the J call TRBJ1-2; TRBD1 matches at 10 bases. Germline trimming cut 4 bases from V and 8 bases from J; bases unmatched to any gene: 4. CDR1 and CDR2 from the germline V gene are SQVTM and ANQGSEA. This CDR3 contains 12 residues. The CDR3 sequence is CSVGTGGVGYTF. In nucleotides, the CDR3 is TGCAGCGTTGGGACAGGGGGAGTGGGCTACACCTTC. Full variable domain (missing parts from reference TRBV29-1 and TRBJ1-2): SAVISQKPSRDICQRGTSLTIQCQVDSQVTMMFWYRQQPGQSLTLIATANQGSEATYESGFVIDKFPISRPNLTFSTLTVSNMSPEDSSIYLCSVGTGGVGYTFGSGTRLTVV.

This clone has just one count. The chain recombines TRBV27 with TRBJ2-1, with 8 bases matching TRBD2. V lost 4 bases, J lost 4 bases, and 24 bases stayed unmatched. The CDR3 has 21 amino acids. Germline CDR1 is MNHEY and CDR2 is SMNVEV (reference sequence). For the CDR3, the DNA is TGTGCCAGCAGTTCCCCTTTGCAAGCGGGAGTTCCACCTAACTTTTACAATGAGCAGTTCTTC. Residues: CASSSPLQAGVPPNFYNEQFF.

The chain recombines TRBV18 with TRBJ1-2; D gene unclear. Trimming stripped 5 bases from V and 2 bases from J, with 15 bases between. Germline V CDR1 and CDR2: KGHSH, LQKENI. The CDR3 contains 15 residues. The CDR3 DNA follows: TGTGCCAGCTCAGTTAAAAAGGAGAGAAACTATGGCTACACCTTC. Amino acid sequence: CASSVKKERNYGYTF.

The sample holds one count of this clone. The chain uses TRBV6-1 and TRBJ1-5; D is uncertain. V lost 2 bases and J 4 bases, leaving 12 bases between the germline ends. CDR3 length: 15 residues. Germline V gene data show CDR1 as MNHNS and CDR2 as SASEGT. This CDR3 reads CASSEWWLSNQPQHF. The DNA of the CDR3 is TGTGCCAGCAGTGAATGGTGGCTTTCAAATCAGCCCCAGCATTTT.

The CDR3 reads CASSLEGAGRETQYF. The CDR3 nucleotides are TGTGCCAGCAGCTTAGAGGGAGCAGGGAGGGAGACCCAGTACTTC. V and J are TRBV7-2 and TRBJ2-5, with D maybe TRBD2 (6 bases). This CDR3 is built from 15 residues. V dropped 1 base and J dropped 5 bases, with 14 bases sitting between them. Germline V CDR1 and CDR2: SGHTA, FQGNSA.

The rearrangement links TRBV19 to TRBJ1-2; 7 nucleotides agree with TRBD1. This CDR3 comprises 14 residues. The germline CDR1 and CDR2 sequences are LNHDA and SQIVND (reference sequence). Trimming removed 3 bases from V and 3 bases from J; junction bases left unmatched: 4. Here the CDR3 reads CASSIRQGDYGYTF. In DNA, the CDR3 is TGTGCCAGTAGTATCCGACAGGGCGACTATGGCTACACCTTC.

CDR3 in DNA: TGTGCCAGCAGCGGGGGGGCCGGGTCCGCCTACGAGCAGTACTTC. It yields the protein CASSGGAGSAYEQYF. The chain carries TRBV5-4 and TRBJ2-7; weak D call: TRBD2 (7 bases). Looked up from germline, CDR1 is SGHNT and CDR2 is YYREEE (reference sequence). V dropped 4 bases and J dropped 2 bases, with 16 bases sitting between them. CDR3 length equals 15 residues.

This clone has a single count. This rearrangement joins TRBV2 to TRBJ1-2; tentative D call: TRBD1 (5 bases). The CDR3 consists of 12 residues. V was shortened by 7 bases and J by 8 bases, with 14 bases between the two germline ends. The V gene's germline CDR1 is SNHLY and CDR2 FYNNEI. The CDR3 is CASTEAGLGYTF. CDR3 DNA sequence: TGTGCCAGCACCGAGGCAGGGCTGGGCTACACCTTC.

This clone has just a few counts. J is TRBJ2-1 and V is TRBV2, with unresolved D. Trimming cost V 4 bases and J 1 base, with 8 bases left between them. Germline V gives CDR1 SNHLY, CDR2 FYNNEI. The CDR3 is made up of 14 amino acids. DNA of the CDR3: TGTGCCAGCAGTGCGAAGGGTTCCTACAATGAGCAGTTCTTC. Translation: CASSAKGSYNEQFF.

There are a few counts of this clone. V usage is TRBV6-5 and J usage is TRBJ2-1, with 9 bases matching TRBD2. This CDR3 is built from 15 residues. V was pared by 7 bases and J by 4 bases, with 8 bases of the junction left unmatched. CDR1 and CDR2 from the germline V gene are MNHEY and SVGAGI. CDR3 bases: TGTGCCAGCAAAAATGTGGCGGGGGGGTACAATGAGCAGTTCTTC. Translation: CASKNVAGGYNEQFF.

This sequence joins TRBV27 and TRBJ2-3; TRBD2 matches at 9 bases. V dropped 9 bases and J dropped 0; count of bases not matched to a gene: 22. Germline CDR1 MNHEY, CDR2 SMNVEV (reference sequence). The CDR3 length is 20 residues. In nucleotides, the CDR3 is TGTGCCAGTACCCCTCGGGCCCCTTTCAGCGGGGGGTCAAGCACAGATACGCAGTATTTT. It specifies CASTPRAPFSGGSSTDTQYF.